This TCR beta chain was recorded in a study of T cells in Graves' hyperthyroidism and ophthalmopathy. There were TCR beta CDR3 regions amplified from RNA transcripts. HTBI primers were employed in a first-round RT-PCR of the TCR CDR3. MiXCR, applied by TCRdb to the multiplex PCR reads, yields one record per CDR3 protein. The sample lists around 440,000 distinct CDR3 sequences, about 15% occurring once. The sample holds many counts of this clonotype. Germline V gene data show CDR1 as MNHNS and CDR2 as SASEGT. Trimming pared 0 bases from V and 0 bases from J, leaving 8 bases between. The CDR3 length is 15 residues.

The chain has TRBV6-1 and TRBJ1-2; D is unclear. Sequencing was done on a sample of blood. The source is a woman aged 18-35 years with Graves' hyperthyroidism. CDR3 region: CASSEAATANYGYTF. The CDR3 DNA follows: TGTGCCAGCAGTGAAGCCGCGACCGCTAACTATGGCTACACCTTC.